Listed here are 20 T cell receptor beta chains from one sample, sequenced in a study of cytomegalovirus exposure and HLA in healthy donors. Primers for the PCR totalled 60 Vbeta and 13 Jbeta. TCRdb's table, derived via immunoSEQ multiplex PCR, lists solely in-frame clones and lacks some. Of roughly 150,000 clones detected, 65% to 70% appear once; the ten largest clones hold 10%. Sequencing input: PBMCs. These receptors came from a man younger than 45 in good health and CMV-seropositive.

The chain uses TRBV5-1 and TRBJ2-1; TRBD2 is a possible D gene (5 bases). Trimming took off 0 bases at V and 8 bases at J, with 6 bases between the two ends. This CDR3 is 12 amino acids long. Per the germline V gene, CDR1 is SGHRS and CDR2 is YFSETQ. The CDR3 reads CASSLVGDEQFF. CDR3 coding DNA: TGCGCCAGCAGCTTGGTCGGGGATGAGCAGTTCTTC.

The rearrangement joins TRBV11-3 to TRBJ2-3, with 8 nucleotides matching TRBD1. The V and J ends lost 3 bases and 3 bases, in that order; junction bases with no gene match: 5. Germline CDR1 SGHNT, CDR2 YENEEA. CDR3 length: 15 residues. CDR3 sequence: CASSFGTGPTDTQYF. The CDR3 region has the DNA TGTGCCAGCAGCTTCGGGACAGGTCCAACAGATACGCAGTATTTT.

The chain joins TRBV28 to TRBJ2-2, with D perhaps matching TRBD1 (5 bases). The germline V and J ends were trimmed by 3 bases and 3 bases, with 8 bases remaining between them. The CDR3 has 14 residues. The germline gives CDR1 MDHEN, CDR2 SYDVKM. CDR3 bases: TGTGCCAGCAGTTTTGGCAGGGACACCGGGGAGCTGTTTTTT. It specifies CASSFGRDTGELFF.

V usage is TRBV5-4 and J usage is TRBJ1-1, with D perhaps TRBD1 (6 bases). CDR1 is SGHNT, CDR2 YYREEE, per germline (reference sequence). The length of the CDR3 is 14 residues. The germline V and J ends were trimmed by 3 bases and 7 bases, with 16 bases remaining between them. As DNA, the CDR3 is TGTGCCAGCAGCTCCCGGGACACGATCGTTGAAGCTTTCTTT. It translates to CASSSRDTIVEAFF.

This clone appeared a single time. This chain links TRBV27 with TRBJ2-7; no clear D. This CDR3 has 16 residues. Deletions cut 0 bases from V and 5 bases from J, with 17 bases between. Germline lookup yields CDR1 MNHEY and CDR2 SMNVEV (reference sequence). The CDR3: CASSLSGGALLDEQYF. The CDR3 nucleotides are TGTGCCAGCAGTTTATCAGGCGGCGCGCTACTGGACGAGCAGTACTTC.

The J gene is TRBJ2-1, the V gene TRBV19; 12 bases map to TRBD2. Trimming removed 6 bases from V and 4 bases from J; junction bases left unmatched: 4. The CDR3 runs 15 residues. CDR1 LNHDA and CDR2 SQIVND come from the germline V gene (reference sequence). For the CDR3, the DNA is TGTGCCAGTAGCCGGACTAGCGGGGCGTACAATGAGCAGTTCTTC. Its protein is CASSRTSGAYNEQFF.

The V gene is TRBV19, the J gene TRBJ1-1; 8 nucleotides line up with TRBD1. This CDR3 has 15 residues. CDR1 LNHDA and CDR2 SQIVND come from the germline V gene (reference sequence). With 1 base clipped from V and 8 bases from J, the junction kept 9 bases outside the gene matches. CDR3 in DNA: TGTGCCAGTAGTATAGGTCCAGGGGGCGTTGCCGAAGCTTTCTTT. Translation: CASSIGPGGVAEAFF.

V is TRBV11-2 and J is TRBJ2-7; 12 bases are shared with TRBD2. After removal of 1 base from V and 7 bases from J, the junction contained 2 bases not matched to a gene. Germline V gives CDR1 SGHAT, CDR2 FQNNGV. The CDR3 runs to 14 residues. The CDR3 loop is CASSLVGLAGEQYF. In DNA form, the CDR3 reads TGTGCCAGCAGCTTAGTAGGACTAGCGGGAGAGCAGTACTTC.

The chain joins TRBV7-9 to TRBJ1-2; unclear D gene. The length of the CDR3 is 12 residues. The V and J ends lost 4 bases and 3 bases respectively, with 6 bases between them. Germline assignment: CDR1 SEHNR and CDR2 FQNEAQ (reference sequence). The CDR3 reads CASSSYHYGYTF. The CDR3 coding sequence is TGTGCCAGCAGCTCCTATCACTATGGCTACACCTTC.

The chain links TRBV27 to TRBJ1-5, with 7 bases aligning to TRBD1. From germline, CDR1 is MNHEY and CDR2 SMNVEV (reference sequence). The CDR3 is made up of 15 amino acids. The ends lost 5 bases at V and 5 bases at J; junction bases unmatched: 9. For the CDR3, the DNA is TGTGCCAGCAGTATAAGACAGGGTTTAGATCAGCCCCAGCATTTT. The encoded protein is CASSIRQGLDQPQHF.

The CDR3 loop reads CATSRLTGGDTEAFF. DNA of the CDR3: TGTGCCACCAGCAGACTCACCGGGGGGGACACTGAAGCTTTCTTT. The V gene is TRBV15, the J gene TRBJ1-1, with D perhaps TRBD1 (5 bases). Between the trimmed V and J ends, which lost 2 bases and 3 bases, there was a span of 13 bases. The CDR3 has 15 residues. Germline loops: CDR1 LNHNV, CDR2 YYDKDF (reference sequence).

The chain uses TRBV5-1 and TRBJ1-1; 9 nucleotides agree with TRBD1. Germline-derived CDR1 and CDR2 are SGHRS and YFSETQ. V was pared by 8 bases and J by 6 bases, with 2 bases of the junction left unmatched. There are 11 residues in the CDR3. CDR3 DNA sequence: TGCGCCAGTTGGACAGGGGCTGAAGCTTTCTTT. Its protein is CASWTGAEAFF.

The rearrangement uses TRBV6-1 and TRBJ1-1, with D possibly matching TRBD1 (6 bases). Looked up from germline, CDR1 is MNHNS and CDR2 is SASEGT. CDR3 length: 14 residues. V lost 7 bases to trimming and J lost 1 base, with 13 bases between them. The CDR3 sequence is CASTPGHTNTEAFF. DNA for the CDR3: TGTGCCAGCACCCCGGGACATACGAACACTGAAGCTTTCTTT.

The chain uses TRBV15 and TRBJ1-5; 9 positions match TRBD1. V lost 9 bases and J lost 4; bases outside the gene matches: 7. CDR1 and CDR2 from the germline V gene are LNHNV and YYDKDF (reference sequence). The CDR3 sequence is 14 residues long. The CDR3 protein is CATGTGQGNQPQHF. The CDR3, as DNA: TGTGCCACGGGGACGGGACAGGGTAATCAGCCCCAGCATTTT.

This chain links TRBV18 with TRBJ2-5, with D possibly matching TRBD1 (6 bases). In germline, CDR1 is KGHSH, CDR2 LQKENI. The V end lost 3 bases, the J end lost 2 bases, and 7 bases lay between the germline ends. CDR3 size: 13 residues. This CDR3 reads CASSPDRQETQYF. For the CDR3, the DNA is TGTGCCAGCTCACCGGACAGACAAGAGACCCAGTACTTC.

V and J are TRBV4-1 and TRBJ2-3, with D hard to call. The CDR3 is made up of 15 amino acids. The V and J ends lost 1 base and 6 bases respectively, with 14 bases between them. The V gene's germline CDR1 is MGHRA and CDR2 YSYEKL. CDR3: CASSQVFGPVDTQYF. In DNA form, the CDR3 reads TGCGCCAGCAGCCAAGTGTTTGGTCCAGTTGATACGCAGTATTTT.

V usage is TRBV7-9 and J usage is TRBJ1-5; no definite D call. The CDR3 spans 13 residues. Germline-derived CDR1 and CDR2 are SEHNR and FQNEAQ (reference sequence). V shed 5 bases and J shed 1 base, with 6 bases lying between them. CDR3 in amino acids: CASSPLSNQPQHF. In DNA, the CDR3 is TGTGCCAGCAGCCCACTGAGCAATCAGCCCCAGCATTTT.

The V call is TRBV5-5, the J call TRBJ2-7; perhaps TRBD1 as D (6 bases). V lost 3 bases and J 3 bases, leaving 13 bases between the germline ends. The germline V gene encodes CDR1 SGHKS and CDR2 YYEKEE (reference sequence). CDR3 length equals 14 residues. The DNA of the CDR3 is TGTGCCAGCAGCTGGACAGCTTCCTACTACGAGCAGTACTTC. Translated, it gives CASSWTASYYEQYF.

The chain is built from TRBV9 and TRBJ2-5, with 10 nucleotides matching TRBD1. Germline trimming cut 3 bases from V and 5 bases from J; bases unmatched to any gene: 7. CDR1 is SGDLS and CDR2 is YYNGEE in the germline V gene. The CDR3 sequence is 15 residues long. DNA for the CDR3: TGTGCCAGCAGCGGCCGACAGGGGGCGGGGGAGACCCAGTACTTC. This sequence encodes CASSGRQGAGETQYF.

This rearrangement joins TRBV27 to TRBJ2-7; tentatively, D is TRBD1 (6 bases). The CDR3 is made up of 16 amino acids. The V gene's germline CDR1 is MNHEY and CDR2 SMNVEV (reference sequence). The germline V and J ends were trimmed by 5 bases and 4 bases, with 21 bases remaining between them. In nucleotides, the CDR3 is TGTGCCAGCAGTACCCCTCCGGACAGTATTTTGTACGAGCAGTACTTC. It yields the protein CASSTPPDSILYEQYF.